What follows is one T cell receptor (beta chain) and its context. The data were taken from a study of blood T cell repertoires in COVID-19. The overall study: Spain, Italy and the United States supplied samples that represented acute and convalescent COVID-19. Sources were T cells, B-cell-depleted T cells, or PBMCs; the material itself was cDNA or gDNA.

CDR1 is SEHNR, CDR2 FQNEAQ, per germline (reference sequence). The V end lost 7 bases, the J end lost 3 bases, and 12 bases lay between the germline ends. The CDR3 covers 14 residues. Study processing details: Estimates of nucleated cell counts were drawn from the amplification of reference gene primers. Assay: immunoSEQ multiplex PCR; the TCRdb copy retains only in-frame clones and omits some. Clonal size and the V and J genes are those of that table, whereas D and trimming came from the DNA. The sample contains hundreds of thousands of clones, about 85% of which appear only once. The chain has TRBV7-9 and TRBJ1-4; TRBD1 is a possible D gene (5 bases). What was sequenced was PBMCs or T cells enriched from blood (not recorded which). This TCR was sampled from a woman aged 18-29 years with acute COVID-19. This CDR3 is CASTRDRANEKLFF. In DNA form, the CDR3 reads TGTGCCAGCACCCGAGACAGAGCTAATGAAAAACTGTTTTTT.